This T cell receptor beta chain originates from a study of T cell responses to AZD1222 COVID-19 vaccine (dated by TCRdb to the early 2020s). Turning to the overall study: A total of 233 trial participants underwent TCR sequencing, of whom roughly 210 had received two doses of AZD1222 and around 25 had received two doses of the MenACWY control vaccine. Trial participants were enrolled by age into subgroups of 18-55, 56-69 and 70-plus years, and around 150, 28 and 57 TCR-sequenced participants, respectively, were included in these subgroups. Here is what the overall study found, with its caveats: Participants were mostly white British, with more females than males. The authors suggested clonal diversity may have been underestimated. The whole spike protein was spanned by vaccine-associated CD4 TCRs, and dominant responses were seen in regions 160-218 and 743-854. A significant rise in spike-specific TCR breadth and depth was observed after two AZD1222 doses relative to day 0 and relative to MenACWY recipients. The 56-69-year group was small, and its depth increase did not reach significance, likely because of low power. Reportedly, almost half of the unique spike-specific TCRs recognized epitopes lying outside the regions that are mutated in the B.1.351 and B.1.1.7 variants. Because no samples from the day 14 peak response were available, repertoires could be characterized only after the peak T cell response. Conclusions about previously exposed vaccinees are limited, since just five or six AZD1222 recipients were seropositive for SARS-CoV-2 at baseline.

This clone was counted a few times. Its antigen remains unidentified. No base quality information exists; no much larger clone differs at one position. CDR1 and CDR2, looked up from the germline V gene, are SGHNT and YENEEA. Trimming costs V 5 bases and J 0 bases, and their ends lie 13 bases apart. The CDR3 holds 16 amino acids from the cysteine to the phenylalanine. Only CDR3 DNA remains: 48 bases, in frame from the first base. The CDR3 regions of human TCRbeta chains were analyzed by immunosequencing. As for the original processing: Repertoire TCRs were checked for matches against a reference library of SARS-CoV-2-specific TCRs that had been generated using the MIRA antigen-specificity platform. Breadth was defined as the fraction of unique TCRs that were SARS-CoV-2-associated. Depth was defined as the fraction of total T cells that were SARS-CoV-2-associated. Using the MIRA data, every spike-specific TCR was mapped to the spike region that the TCR reacted to and assigned to either a CD4 or a CD8 class. Log10-transformed breadth and depth values were compared by one-way ANOVA with Sidak's multiple comparisons tests. TCRdb provides this immuneACCESS table in a form limited to in-frame rearrangements. Some clones are lacking; in checked studies, under half of them reflect an unresolved V gene, and why the rest are absent is not known. That table is the source of V, J and clone size, and D and trimming were worked out from the DNA. Counted in this sample were roughly 150,000 clones; just under 95% of them appeared once. Approximately 6.8% of the sample belongs to the ten largest clones.

The label giving this sample's time point can be read as: about 28 days (+/-7) after the second vaccine dose. AZD1222 recipients with second doses at about 4 weeks or about 12 weeks were pooled, because spike-specific TCR depth and breadth did not differ between schedules. Samples from vaccinated people were obtained from the UK trials COV001 and COV002, which included a single-blind randomized controlled phase 2/3 trial of AZD1222 (ChAdOx1 nCoV-19) in healthy adults. Trial participant PBMC samples were collected at day 0 and day 28 after the second dose for TCRbeta chain sequencing. The origin of this receptor is an adult who received the AZD1222 COVID-19 vaccine. The sequence links TRBV11-3 to TRBJ2-2, with the D gene uncertain. Specimen: peripheral blood, collected 28 days after the second AZD1222 dose. The CDR3 reads CASSPGANANTGELFF. The DNA sequence is given as TGTGCCAGCAGCCCTGGCGCCAACGCGAACACCGGGGAGCTGTTTTTT.